This T cell receptor beta chain derives from a study of neurological immune-mediated disorders. The authors made cDNA by 5'RACE with 10-nucleotide random UMIs. TCRdb ran MiXCR on the 5' RACE reads and lists one entry per CDR3 protein. The sample yields about 90,000 distinct CDR3 sequences, over 10% seen once. This clonotype was observed at least ten times. Its antigen is undetermined. This CDR3 contains 15 residues. From germline, CDR1 is SGHRS and CDR2 YFSETQ. The V end lost 0 bases, the J end lost 6 bases, and 13 bases lay between the germline ends. Overall study results and limits: Healthy controls had more TCR clonal expansion than multiple sclerosis, which showed the least, whereas HTLV-1-associated myelopathy showed the most.

Time point defined: longitudinal time-point 2. The sample comprised PBMCs. The V gene is TRBV5-1, the J gene TRBJ2-1; D possibly corresponds to TRBD1 (6 bases). The sequence was collected from a female donor with HTLV-1-associated myelopathy (HAM/TSP). The CDR3 DNA is TGCGCCAGCAGCTTGGGGAGCTTGGACAGCAATGAGCAGTTCTTC. Its translation: CASSLGSLDSNEQFF.